The 25 T cell receptor beta chains reported below all come from one sample, sequenced in a study of blood T cell repertoires in COVID-19. Assay: immunoSEQ multiplex PCR; the TCRdb copy retains only in-frame clones and omits some. The table includes roughly 88,000 clones, 75% to 95% detected once. Sequences were obtained from peripheral blood. Receptor source: a woman aged 50 to 60 in a cohort sampled during active COVID-19.

The V gene is TRBV11-2, the J gene TRBJ1-2; 8 positions agree with TRBD1. Germline V gene data show CDR1 as SGHAT and CDR2 as FQNNGV. The CDR3 spans 12 residues. Germline trimming cut 8 bases from V and 7 bases from J; bases unmatched to any gene: 6. CDR3 residues: CASRQGAGGYTF. The DNA of the CDR3 is TGTGCCAGCCGGCAGGGGGCGGGTGGCTACACCTTC.

V is TRBV27 and J is TRBJ2-5; the match to TRBD1 covers 8 bases. V trimming: 8 bases; J trimming: 5 bases; junction bases outside the gene matches: 13. The CDR3 sequence is 15 residues long. Germline V gene lookup returns CDR1 MNHEY and CDR2 SMNVEV (reference sequence). DNA of the CDR3: TGTGCCAGCTCTTTGGGAGGACAGGGATGGGAGACCCAGTACTTC. It yields the protein CASSLGGQGWETQYF.

The CDR3 reads CATTWGTGNTEAFF. Here the CDR3 DNA reads TGTGCCACCACGTGGGGGACAGGGAACACTGAAGCTTTCTTT. The rearrangement uses TRBV25-1 and TRBJ1-1; 8 positions agree with TRBD1. The CDR3 contains 14 residues. Germline CDR1 and CDR2: MGHDK and SYGVNS. Trimming removed 10 bases from V and 1 base from J; junction bases left unmatched: 8.

The chain recombines TRBV3-1 (or the pseudogene TRBV3-2) with TRBJ1-2, with D tentatively TRBD1 (5 bases). V was pared by 4 bases and J by 8 bases, with 14 bases between. CDR3 length: 13 amino acids. Germline V lookup: CDR1 LGHDT, CDR2 YNNKEL (reference sequence). The CDR3 DNA follows: TGTGCCAGCAGCCCCCTCCGACAGATCGGCTACACCTTC. Protein sequence: CASSPLRQIGYTF.

V and J are TRBV5-1 and TRBJ1-1, with D uncertain. Germline V lookup: CDR1 SGHRS, CDR2 YFSETQ. CDR3 length: 15 residues. V gave up 2 bases and J gave up 4 bases, with 15 bases separating them. The CDR3 DNA reads as TGCGCCAGCAGCTTTCTGCTGGGAGGAGGCACTGAAGCTTTCTTT. It encodes CASSFLLGGGTEAFF.

The chain carries TRBV29-1 and TRBJ2-3; TRBD2 matches at 7 bases. Trimming took 3 bases from V and 1 from J; bases not matched to a gene: 4. This CDR3 comprises 14 residues. Germline V CDR1 and CDR2: SQVTM, ANQGSEA. CDR3 amino acids: CSVDGGSGTDTQYF. The DNA of the CDR3 is TGCAGCGTTGACGGCGGGAGTGGCACAGATACGCAGTATTTT.

The chain employs TRBV28 and TRBJ2-5, with a weak D call TRBD2 (6 bases). Looked up from germline, CDR1 is MDHEN and CDR2 is SYDVKM. V dropped 6 bases and J dropped 4 bases, with 15 bases sitting between them. This CDR3 spans 14 amino acids. CDR3 region: CASSAGLPRETQYF. The CDR3 coding sequence is TGTGCCAGCAGCGCGGGACTCCCTAGAGAGACCCAGTACTTC.

The chain has TRBV9 and TRBJ1-1; weak D call: TRBD1 (5 bases). This CDR3 spans 15 amino acids. The V end lost 4 bases, the J end lost 6 bases, and 19 bases lay between the germline ends. The germline CDR1 and CDR2 sequences are SGDLS and YYNGEE. The CDR3 DNA is TGTGCCAGCAGCCCCCCGGGGTTGGGACTTCCTGAAGCTTTCTTT. Amino acid sequence: CASSPPGLGLPEAFF.

CDR3 coding DNA: TGTGCCAGCAGTTACCGGGGGGCCGGGTATGGCTACACCTTC. Protein: CASSYRGAGYGYTF. The V call is TRBV6-5, the J call TRBJ1-2, with D tentatively TRBD1 (6 bases). Trimming pared 2 bases from V and 5 bases from J, leaving 12 bases between. This CDR3 is 14 amino acids long. Germline V gene data show CDR1 as MNHEY and CDR2 as SVGAGI.

The V and J genes are TRBV25-1 and TRBJ2-7; TRBD1 agrees at 10 bases. The junction had 12 bases not matched to a gene; V was cut back by 2 bases and J by 2 bases. The CDR3 sequence is 18 residues long. From germline, CDR1 is MGHDK and CDR2 SYGVNS. The CDR3, as DNA: TGTGCCAGCAGTGAAACCGGGACAGGGGCTCTACTCCCCTACGAGCAGTACTTC. Protein: CASSETGTGALLPYEQYF.

V gene TRBV11-2 combines with J gene TRBJ2-7, with TRBD2 matching over 10 bases. Germline CDR1 and CDR2: SGHAT and FQNNGV. The CDR3 totals 19 residues. With 5 bases clipped from V and 1 base from J, the junction kept 17 bases outside the gene matches. CDR3 in DNA: TGTGCCAGCAGCGGAGGTACAGCGGGGGGGACCGTGCCGTCCTACGAGCAGTACTTC. Its translation is CASSGGTAGGTVPSYEQYF.

This clone appeared a single time. The chain combines TRBV11-1 with TRBJ1-6; D is perhaps TRBD1 (5 bases). The CDR3 sequence is 13 residues long. Trimming took 0 bases from V and 14 from J, leaving 11 bases between them. Germline loops: CDR1 SGHAT, CDR2 FQDESV (reference sequence). The CDR3 loop is CASSLALYRTLHF. CDR3 sequence (DNA): TGTGCCAGCAGCTTAGCGCTTTACAGGACCCTCCACTTT.

The rearrangement uses TRBV27 and TRBJ1-1; D unclear. Trimming pared 8 bases from V and 0 bases from J, leaving 13 bases between. The CDR3 sequence is 14 residues long. Germline CDR1 reads MNHEY; CDR2 reads SMNVEV (reference sequence). The CDR3 DNA sequence: TGTGCCAGCGCAACGTACAGCATGAACACTGAAGCTTTCTTT. Translating gives CASATYSMNTEAFF.

The chain joins TRBV11-2 to TRBJ2-3, with TRBD2 as a possible D gene (7 bases). The CDR3 covers 15 residues. The V gene's germline CDR1 is SGHAT and CDR2 FQNNGV. V lost 2 bases and J 4 bases, leaving 13 bases between the germline ends. CDR3 protein: CASSLWGGLADTQYF. The CDR3 region has the DNA TGTGCCAGCAGCTTATGGGGGGGGCTCGCAGATACGCAGTATTTT.

The chain links TRBV24-1 to TRBJ2-1; D remains ambiguous. The CDR3 spans 13 residues. CDR1 and CDR2 (germline): KGHDR, SFDVKD. V gave up 6 bases and J gave up 15 bases, with 20 bases separating them. This chain's CDR3 is CATSQLSAVPLFF. The CDR3 region has the DNA TGTGCCACCAGTCAACTATCAGCCGTTCCTTTGTTCTTC.

The chain links TRBV4-1 to TRBJ2-1, with D possibly TRBD2 on 5 matching bases. CDR3 size: 11 residues. Germline loops: CDR1 MGHRA, CDR2 YSYEKL. The V gene lost 6 bases and the J gene lost 15 bases, with 15 bases spanning the gap. CDR3 DNA sequence: TGCGCCAGCAGTCCTAGCATCGGGCTGTTCTTC. Its protein is CASSPSIGLFF.

In its sample, this clone was seen once. The chain couples TRBV28 to TRBJ2-7; D not certain. The germline CDR1 and CDR2 sequences are MDHEN and SYDVKM. CDR3 size: 12 residues. V was clipped by 4 bases and J by 1 base, with 5 bases between them. The CDR3 sequence is CASSSQSYEQYF. The CDR3, as DNA: TGTGCCAGCAGTTCCCAATCCTACGAGCAGTACTTC.

The chain joins TRBV2 to TRBJ1-2; D not resolved. Trimming pared 2 bases from V and 7 bases from J, leaving 14 bases between. Looked up from germline, CDR1 is SNHLY and CDR2 is FYNNEI. The CDR3 sequence is 14 residues long. As DNA, the CDR3 is TGTGCCAGCAGTGAAATGGTCTCCCGAGCTGGCTACACCTTC. Amino acids: CASSEMVSRAGYTF. The full variable domain, its missing parts supplied by reference TRBV2 and TRBJ1-2, is EPEVTQTPSHQVTQMGQEVILRCVPISNHLYFYWYRQILGQKVEFLVSFYNNEISEKSEIFDDQFSVERPDGSNFTLKIRSTKLEDSAMYFCASSEMVSRAGYTFGSGTRLTVV.

CDR3 coding DNA: TGTGCCAGCAGTCGGACAGGGCGCGGCTACACCTTC. Translating it yields CASSRTGRGYTF. The gene calls are TRBV12-3 or TRBV12-4 and TRBJ1-2; 8 bases align to TRBD1. This CDR3 contains 12 residues. V lost 5 bases, J lost 8 bases, and 4 bases stayed unmatched.

V gene TRBV19 combines with J gene TRBJ2-3, with D tentatively TRBD2 (5 bases). Germline V lookup: CDR1 LNHDA, CDR2 SQIVND (reference sequence). The V and J ends lost 3 bases and 0 bases respectively, with 7 bases between them. The CDR3 spans 14 residues. The CDR3 loop reads CASSMSGSTDTQYF. The CDR3 nucleotides read TGTGCCAGTAGTATGTCGGGAAGCACAGATACGCAGTATTTT.

The chain couples TRBV10-1 to TRBJ2-2, with D maybe TRBD1 (6 bases). V shed 2 bases and J shed 6 bases, with 10 bases lying between them. CDR1 is WNHNN and CDR2 is SYGVQD in the germline V gene (reference sequence). This CDR3 comprises 14 residues. The CDR3 DNA reads as TGCGCCAGCAGTGAGGACAGGTTCGCCGGGGAGCTGTTTTTT. Residues: CASSEDRFAGELFF.

The chain uses TRBV3-1 (or the pseudogene TRBV3-2) and TRBJ2-3, with a possible D match to TRBD2 (6 bases). The CDR3 has 15 residues. Germline CDR1 LGHDT, CDR2 YNNKEL (reference sequence). Deletions cut 5 bases from V and 2 bases from J, with 14 bases between. The CDR3 nucleotides read TGTGCCAGCAGCACCCGGGACTTCTTCACAGATACGCAGTATTTT. This translates into CASSTRDFFTDTQYF.

This clone appeared a few times. The chain links TRBV5-6 to TRBJ1-2, with D maybe TRBD1 (5 bases). The CDR3 spans 14 residues. With 2 bases removed from V and 7 bases from J, the gap between germline ends came to 15 bases. Germline V CDR1 and CDR2: SGHDT, YYEEEE. Here the CDR3 reads CASSFSNSGGGYTF. DNA of the CDR3: TGTGCCAGCAGCTTTTCGAACAGCGGGGGTGGCTACACCTTC.

V and J are TRBV9 and TRBJ2-2; 8 nucleotides align to TRBD2. V was pared by 1 base and J by 8 bases, with 7 bases of the junction left unmatched. Germline V gene data show CDR1 as SGDLS and CDR2 as YYNGEE. There are 15 residues in the CDR3. CDR3 sequence: CASSVFREGPGELFF. Here the CDR3 DNA reads TGTGCCAGCAGCGTATTCCGGGAGGGCCCTGGGGAGCTGTTTTTT.

This rearrangement joins TRBV6-5 to TRBJ1-5; D is ambiguous. The CDR3 sequence is 13 residues long. Germline V gene lookup returns CDR1 MNHEY and CDR2 SVGAGI. V shed 3 bases and J shed 4 bases, with 7 bases lying between them. For the CDR3, the DNA is TGTGCCAGCAGTTATGCGGGAAATCAGCCCCAGCATTTT. It translates to CASSYAGNQPQHF.